This T cell receptor (beta chain) was documented in a study of Ad26.COV2.S vaccination and SARS-CoV-2 variants. Treatment given: some 20 received Ad26.COV2.S at low or high dose, single or two shots; about 5 received placebo; per-sample allocation not given. Vaccine and placebo recipients were sampled on day 63 after the first injection. The donor was a Boston adult aged 18-55 years. Study results and limitations: Spike-specific TCR breadth was greater in vaccine than placebo recipients. Post-vaccination spike-specific CD8+ and CD4+ T cell responses reportedly had substantial breadth.

As regards this clone: The antigen remains unidentified.

Method: immunoSEQ multiplex PCR; TCRdb's copy keeps in-frame clones and lacks some. The top ten clones hold about 1.5% of a sample with about 680,000 clones, roughly 90% of them seen once. This CDR3 spans 14 amino acids. CDR1 and CDR2 (germline): SGHDT, YYEEEE. V shed 0 bases and J shed 3 bases, with 8 bases lying between them. This clonotype was obtained from a person between 18 and 59 years old who received the Ad26.COV2.S COVID-19 vaccine or a placebo. V and J are TRBV5-6 and TRBJ2-3; D is undetermined. The material sequenced was peripheral blood, taken in a trial of Ad26.COV2.S vaccine versus placebo. CDR3 protein: CASSLDSLTDTQYF. The CDR3 coding sequence is TGTGCCAGCAGCTTGGACAGCCTAACAGATACGCAGTATTTT.